These 21 T cell receptor beta chains came from one sample sequenced in a study of long-term antiretroviral therapy in people with HIV. A v3.0 immunoSEQ assay was performed at survey level. Method: immunoSEQ multiplex PCR; TCRdb's copy keeps in-frame clones and lacks some. This table has roughly 40,000 clones, roughly 93% appearing once. Specimen: unsorted PBMCs, collected around 9.2 years after starting antiretroviral therapy. These receptor sequences come from a man aged 25 to 40 with HIV.

The CDR3 DNA sequence: TGTGCCAGCAGTGACGAAGCGGGGGGGAGCACAGATACGCAGTATTTT. It specifies CASSDEAGGSTDTQYF. The gene calls are TRBV6-4 and TRBJ2-3; TRBD2 matches at 10 bases. The trim removed 2 bases at V and 0 bases at J, leaving 2 bases unmatched. Germline V CDR1 and CDR2: MRHNA, SNTAGT. This CDR3 region has 16 residues.

The chain uses TRBV6-1 and TRBJ1-5; D is possibly TRBD1 (6 bases). The CDR3 loop spans 15 amino acids. V lost 4 bases, J lost 1 base, and 11 bases lay in between. Germline CDR1 MNHNS, CDR2 SASEGT. The CDR3 region is CASSVQGGSNQPQHF. In DNA, the CDR3 is TGTGCCAGCAGTGTACAGGGAGGCAGCAATCAGCCCCAGCATTTT.

Turning to this clone: Relative to the germline gene, one junction end is altered; a read error may explain this. The rearrangement links TRBV7-7 to TRBJ2-2, with D maybe TRBD2 (5 bases). The CDR3 contains 14 residues. Per the germline V gene, CDR1 is SSHAT and CDR2 is FNYEAQ (reference sequence). The CDR3 sequence is CASSSSLNTGELFF. The CDR3 DNA is TGTGCTAGCAGCTCTAGCCTGAACACCGGGGAGCTGTTTTTT.

The chain joins TRBV19 to TRBJ2-7; 9 positions match TRBD2. CDR3 size: 15 residues. Unmatched junction bases numbered 4, after V lost 4 bases and J lost 0 bases. Germline CDR1 is LNHDA and CDR2 is SQIVND (reference sequence). The CDR3 spells CASSSRGGASYEQYF. The CDR3 DNA sequence: TGTGCCAGTAGTAGCCGCGGGGGGGCCTCCTACGAGCAGTACTTC.

This clone was found a few times. This rearrangement joins TRBV11-3 to TRBJ2-3; D may match TRBD1 or TRBD2 (5 bases each). Trimming cost V 4 bases and J 0 bases, with 5 bases left between them. Germline V gives CDR1 SGHNT, CDR2 YENEEA. The CDR3 is 13 amino acids. CDR3 nucleotides: TGTGCCAGCAGCTGGGACAGCACAGATACGCAGTATTTT. Its translation is CASSWDSTDTQYF. Drawing the rest from reference TRBV11-3 and TRBJ2-3, the complete variable domain is EAGVVQSPRYKIIEKKQPVAFWCNPISGHNTLYWYLQNLGQGPELLIRYENEEAVDDSQLPKDRFSAERLKGVDSTLKIQPAELGDSAVYLCASSWDSTDTQYFGPGTRLTVL.

The rearrangement joins TRBV5-1 to TRBJ1-1; D ambiguous. The germline gives CDR1 SGHRS, CDR2 YFSETQ. The CDR3 has 13 residues. V was pared by 2 bases and J by 1 base, with 6 bases between. The CDR3 nucleotides are TGCGCCAGCAGCTTAGGTCCGAACACTGAAGCTTTCTTT. Encoded protein: CASSLGPNTEAFF.

The V and J genes are TRBV11-3 and TRBJ2-7; D is tentatively TRBD1 or TRBD2 (5 bases each). Germline V gene sequence: CDR1 SGHNT, CDR2 YENEEA. The CDR3 has 13 residues. V was cut by 5 bases and J by 4 bases, with 12 bases left in between. CDR3 in amino acids: CASSPRGPYEQYV. CDR3 in DNA: TGTGCCAGCAGCCCTAGGGGACCGTACGAGCAGTACGTC.

This clone was observed once. This chain uses TRBV10-3 with TRBJ2-6, with D hard to call. With 0 bases removed from V and 2 bases from J, the gap between germline ends came to 8 bases. From germline, CDR1 is ENHRY and CDR2 SYGVKD. CDR3 length equals 16 residues. CDR3 nucleotides: TGTGCCATCAGTGAGTCGGGTAGGCCTGGGGCCAACGTCCTGACTTTC. It is translated as CAISESGRPGANVLTF.

The chain combines TRBV5-1 with TRBJ2-3; possibly TRBD1 for D (6 bases). Germline V gives CDR1 SGHRS, CDR2 YFSETQ. The CDR3 runs 17 residues. The V and J ends lost 2 bases and 3 bases respectively, with 19 bases between them. The CDR3 loop reads CASSFGPGVGDTDTQYF. Here the CDR3 DNA reads TGCGCCAGCAGCTTTGGCCCAGGGGTGGGGGATACAGATACGCAGTATTTT.

The J gene is TRBJ1-2, the V gene TRBV11-2, with D unclear. V was pared by 4 bases and J by 4 bases, with 19 bases between. Germline assignment: CDR1 SGHAT and CDR2 FQNNGV. The CDR3 has 16 residues. The CDR3 DNA sequence: TGTGCCAGCAGCTCGTTAAGGACGGAGCGCCTCTATGGCTACACCTTC. Encoded protein: CASSSLRTERLYGYTF.

This chain connects TRBV5-4 to TRBJ1-1, with D uncertain. CDR1 and CDR2 from the germline V gene are SGHNT and YYREEE (reference sequence). This CDR3 region has 12 residues. Trimming left V 3 bases short and J 7 bases short, with 10 bases between. The CDR3 nucleotides read TGTGCCAGCAGCTCCGGAATGGTTGAAGCTTTCTTT. Translation: CASSSGMVEAFF.

The J gene is TRBJ1-1, the V gene TRBV19; 7 nucleotides agree with TRBD1. V gave up 8 bases and J gave up 1 base; unmatched junction bases: 7. Germline V lookup: CDR1 LNHDA, CDR2 SQIVND (reference sequence). CDR3 length: 14 amino acids. In DNA, the CDR3 is TGTGCCAGTGCCAGGGGGATGGGGAACACTGAAGCTTTCTTT. Its protein is CASARGMGNTEAFF. Full variable domain (missing parts from reference TRBV19 and TRBJ1-1): DGGITQSPKYLFRKEGQNVTLSCEQNLNHDAMYWYRQDPGQGLRLIYYSQIVNDFQKGDIAEGYSVSREKKESFPLTVTSAQKNPTAFYLCASARGMGNTEAFFGQGTRLTVV.

The CDR3 coding sequence is TGCAGCGTCGGCCTCAGGGGCCAGCCCCAGCATTTT. Translating gives CSVGLRGQPQHF. This chain joins TRBV29-1 and TRBJ1-5; tentatively, D is TRBD1 (6 bases). The germline V and J ends were trimmed by 6 bases and 7 bases, with 13 bases remaining between them. Germline-derived CDR1 and CDR2 are SQVTM and ANQGSEA. This CDR3 spans 12 amino acids.

The gene calls are TRBV6-1 and TRBJ1-6, with a tentative D call TRBD1 (6 bases). Deletions cut 7 bases from V and 9 bases from J, with 13 bases between. CDR1 is MNHNS, CDR2 SASEGT, per germline. CDR3 size: 13 residues. This CDR3 reads CASMFFRGSPLHF. CDR3 nucleotide sequence: TGTGCCAGCATGTTTTTCAGGGGTTCACCCCTCCACTTT.

This clone has just one count. The rearrangement links TRBV7-9 to TRBJ2-3; D is uncertain. CDR3 size: 15 residues. V lost 5 bases and J 4 bases, leaving 16 bases between the germline ends. Germline-derived CDR1 and CDR2 are SEHNR and FQNEAQ (reference sequence). DNA of the CDR3: TGTGCCAGCAGCCCACCGCCCAGGTGGGCAGATACGCAGTATTTT. Translation: CASSPPPRWADTQYF.

DNA for the CDR3: TGTGCCAGCAGCGGCATGAACACTGAAGCTTTCTTT. Translating it yields CASSGMNTEAFF. The gene calls are TRBV9 and TRBJ1-1, with unresolved D. This CDR3 spans 12 amino acids. Germline CDR1 is SGDLS and CDR2 is YYNGEE. The V and J ends lost 3 bases and 0 bases respectively, with 3 bases between them.

V gene TRBV6-5 combines with J gene TRBJ2-7, with TRBD1 identical over 11 bases. The length of the CDR3 is 16 residues. V shed 1 base and J 3 bases; nucleotides not matched to a gene: 5. CDR1 and CDR2 from the germline V gene are MNHEY and SVGAGI. CDR3 nucleotide sequence: TGTGCCAGCAGTTACTTCCCGGGACAGGGGGTCTACGAGCAGTACTTC. It specifies CASSYFPGQGVYEQYF.

The chain couples TRBV7-9 to TRBJ2-7; no definite D call. CDR1 is SEHNR, CDR2 FQNEAQ, per germline (reference sequence). The CDR3 length is 13 residues. V was trimmed by 0 bases and J by 2 bases, leaving 5 bases between them. As DNA, the CDR3 is TGTGCCAGCAGCTTAGCGGCAGCCTACGAGCAGTACGTC. This codes for CASSLAAAYEQYV.

The J gene is TRBJ1-2, the V gene TRBV4-1, with D unresolved. The germline gives CDR1 MGHRA, CDR2 YSYEKL. V was cut by 1 base and J by 2 bases, with 8 bases left in between. The CDR3 is made up of 14 amino acids. This CDR3 reads CASSQAPENYGYTF. The CDR3, as DNA: TGCGCCAGCAGCCAAGCCCCGGAGAACTATGGCTACACCTTC.

The rearrangement links TRBV7-3 to TRBJ2-1; 10 positions agree with TRBD1. Looked up from germline, CDR1 is SGHTA and CDR2 is FQGTGA. V lost 5 bases and J lost 8; bases outside the gene matches: 9. This CDR3 region has 15 residues. The chain's CDR3 is CASSQRDRGGDEQFF. The CDR3, as DNA: TGTGCCAGCAGCCAGCGGGACAGGGGTGGCGATGAGCAGTTCTTC.

V usage is TRBV27 and J usage is TRBJ1-4; perhaps TRBD1 as D (6 bases). The CDR3 loop spans 13 amino acids. Germline V lookup: CDR1 MNHEY, CDR2 SMNVEV (reference sequence). V was clipped by 6 bases and J by 11 bases, with 16 bases between them. DNA of the CDR3: TGTGCCAGCAGCCCGCTGAGGGGGGCGAAACTGTTTTTT. The encoded protein is CASSPLRGAKLFF. Full variable domain (outside the CDR3, taken from reference TRBV27 and TRBJ1-4): EAQVTQNPRYLITVTGKKLTVTCSQNMNHEYMSWYRQDPGLGLRQIYYSMNVEVTDKGDVPEGYKVSRKEKRNFPLILESPSPNQTSLYFCASSPLRGAKLFFGSGTQLSVL.